This is a list of T cell receptor beta chains from one sample in a study of shared clonotypes between healthy human individuals. Assay: immunoSEQ multiplex PCR; the TCRdb copy retains only in-frame clones and omits some. The sample lists about 820,000 clones; 92% were seen once. The specimen was naive CD8+ T cells sorted from blood. The receptors here all came from a young man in good health. CDR3s include the opening cysteine and the closing phenylalanine or tryptophan. The order of the fields is J gene, V gene, D gene, clone size, CDR3 DNA, CDR3 protein. The D gene is left open where the match is weak. Size tells how often a clone was seen (once, few, many) or the class of an expanded clone, and some rows leave it out.

J: TRBJ2-3; V: TRBV15; D: -; size: -; DNA: TGTGCCACCAGCAGAGATATGTCGGCGACAGATACGCAGTATTTT; CDR3: CATSRDMSATDTQYF
J: TRBJ2-2; V: TRBV9; D: TRBD2; size: -; DNA: TGTGCCAGCAGCGTTGGCGGGAGTTTGTCCGGGGAGCTGTTTTTT; CDR3: CASSVGGSLSGELFF
J: TRBJ2-7; V: TRBV6-6; D: -; size: -; DNA: TGTGCCAGCCGCCCGCGCGGGGCCTACGAGCAGTACTTC; CDR3: CASRPRGAYEQYF
J: TRBJ2-1; V: TRBV27; D: -; size: -; DNA: TGTGCCAGCAGTTTAGTGGGGAATGAGCAGTTCTTC; CDR3: CASSLVGNEQFF
J: TRBJ2-2; V: TRBV6-4; D: -; size: -; DNA: TGTGCCAGCAGTGAAACCGGGAACACCGGGGAGCTGTTTTTT; CDR3: CASSETGNTGELFF
J: TRBJ2-7; V: TRBV9; D: TRBD2; size: -; DNA: TGTGCCAGCAGCGTAGGGGTAGCGGGAGAGTCCTACGAGCAGTACTTC; CDR3: CASSVGVAGESYEQYF
J: TRBJ2-2; V: TRBV7-9; D: TRBD1; size: -; DNA: TGTGCCAGCAGCTTTACAGGGGGTGACACCGGGGAGCTGTTTTTT; CDR3: CASSFTGGDTGELFF
J: TRBJ1-2; V: TRBV2; D: -; size: few; DNA: TGTGCCAGCTGCGGCCAGGGCCTCTATGGCTACACCTTC; CDR3: CASCGQGLYGYTF
J: TRBJ1-1; V: TRBV5-5; D: -; size: -; DNA: TGTGCCAGCAGGGCTGGGGGGCTTATTGCGGTGAACACTGAAGCTTTCTTT; CDR3: CASRAGGLIAVNTEAFF
J: TRBJ2-1; V: TRBV7-3; D: -; size: -; DNA: TGTGCCAGCAGCTCCCATTCCCATGAGCAGTTCTTC; CDR3: CASSSHSHEQFF
J: TRBJ1-1; V: TRBV10-3; D: -; size: -; DNA: TGTGCCATCAGTGAGGGAATGGGGGGCACTGAAGCTTTCTTT; CDR3: CAISEGMGGTEAFF
J: TRBJ2-1; V: TRBV7-9; D: -; size: -; DNA: TGTGCCAGCAGCTTAGAACCACACAATGAGCAGTTCTTC; CDR3: CASSLEPHNEQFF
J: TRBJ2-7; V: TRBV30; D: -; size: -; DNA: TGTGCCTGGAGTGACGCGGAAGGAGGAGTCGGGTCCCTAGGGGAGCAGTACTTC; CDR3: CAWSDAEGGVGSLGEQYF
J: TRBJ1-3; V: TRBV7-9; D: -; size: -; DNA: TGTGCCAGCAGCTTAGCTCGTCCCGACACCATATATTTT; CDR3: CASSLARPDTIYF
J: TRBJ2-3; V: TRBV1; D: -; size: -; DNA: TGCACCAGCAGCGGTCATAATTCCCGGGGGCTCCGGGGCGATACGCAGTATTTT; CDR3: CTSSGHNSRGLRGDTQYF
J: TRBJ2-1; V: TRBV29-1; D: -; size: -; DNA: TGCAGCGTTGACCCTACCATAGGGGACAATGAGCAGTTCTTC; CDR3: CSVDPTIGDNEQFF
J: TRBJ2-1; V: TRBV11-3; D: -; size: -; DNA: TGTGCCAGCAGCTTACCGCCAGCGGGTGTCAATGAGCAGTTCTTC; CDR3: CASSLPPAGVNEQFF
J: TRBJ2-2; V: TRBV5-1; D: -; size: -; DNA: TGCGCCAGCAGCTTGAACCTGGGAACCGGGGAGCTGTTTTTT; CDR3: CASSLNLGTGELFF
J: TRBJ2-3; V: TRBV11-2; D: -; size: -; DNA: TGTGCCAGCAGCTTAATCCCAAGGGGTAGCACAGATACGCAGTATTTT; CDR3: CASSLIPRGSTDTQYF
J: TRBJ2-2; V: TRBV7-9; D: -; size: -; DNA: TGTGCCAGCAGCTTTCCCGGGGTCAACACCGGGGAGCTGTTTTTT; CDR3: CASSFPGVNTGELFF
J: TRBJ2-2; V: TRBV19; D: -; size: -; DNA: TGTGCCAGTACACATCGGGCAGGGAAAGGTACCGGGGAGCTGTTTTTT; CDR3: CASTHRAGKGTGELFF
J: TRBJ1-2; V: TRBV27; D: -; size: -; DNA: TGTGCCAGCAAAGACAGTGGCTTCTATGGCTACACCTTC; CDR3: CASKDSGFYGYTF
J: TRBJ2-7; V: TRBV7-2; D: TRBD2; size: -; DNA: TGTGCCAGCAGCTTAGAGGCGGGAGGGTACTACGAGCAGTACTTC; CDR3: CASSLEAGGYYEQYF
J: TRBJ2-2; V: TRBV6-5; D: -; size: -; DNA: TGTGCCAGCAGTTACGGGACATCAACCGGGGAGCTGTTTTTT; CDR3: CASSYGTSTGELFF
J: TRBJ2-7; V: TRBV27; D: TRBD2; size: -; DNA: TGTGCCAGCAGCCCGGGACTAGCGACCAAGTTATGGTCGCAGTACTTC; CDR3: CASSPGLATKLWSQYF
J: TRBJ2-1; V: TRBV29-1; D: TRBD2; size: -; DNA: TGCAGCGTCGAAAGCGGGAGCGAATATCACAATGAGCAGTTCTTC; CDR3: CSVESGSEYHNEQFF
J: TRBJ1-4; V: TRBV5-1; D: TRBD1; size: -; DNA: TGCGCCAGCAGTTCCGAGTGGGACAGGGGTGAAAAACTGTTTTTT; CDR3: CASSSEWDRGEKLFF